This T cell receptor beta chain is drawn from a study of early stage breast cancer tumors. Points on this clone: Its target is unknown.

Assay used: immunoSEQ multiplex PCR; TCRdb lists only in-frame clones, some missing. This table has 39,000 or so clones, about 78% appearing once. Looked up from germline, CDR1 is SNHLY and CDR2 is FYNNEI. The CDR3 length is 15 residues. With V trimmed by 6 bases and J by 3 bases, 8 bases remained unmatched. Study-level points and caveats: Enriched TCRB sequences shared across patients were mostly commonly generated sequences.

The chain links TRBV2 to TRBJ2-7; TRBD1 agrees at 10 bases. This receptor was taken from a person aged 45 to 59 with breast cancer. Sequenced input: blood. This CDR3 reads CASRTGGAVDYEQYV. In nucleotides, the CDR3 is TGTGCCAGCAGGACAGGGGGCGCCGTTGACTACGAGCAGTACGTC.